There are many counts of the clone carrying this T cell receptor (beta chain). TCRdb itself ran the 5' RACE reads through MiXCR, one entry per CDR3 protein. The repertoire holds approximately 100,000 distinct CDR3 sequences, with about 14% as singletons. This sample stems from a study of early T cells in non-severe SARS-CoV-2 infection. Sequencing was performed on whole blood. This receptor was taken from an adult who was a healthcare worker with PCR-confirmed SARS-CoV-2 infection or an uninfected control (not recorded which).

Here the CDR3 reads CASSLRGELNTEAFF. The CDR3 DNA follows: TGTGCCAGCAGTTTAAGGGGGGAGCTGAACACTGAAGCTTTCTTT. The chain recombines TRBV12-3 or TRBV12-4 with TRBJ1-1, with D perhaps matching TRBD1 (6 bases). The CDR3 is 15 amino acids. With 2 bases removed from V and 0 bases from J, the gap between germline ends came to 10 bases.